Listed here are 5 T cell receptor beta chains from one sample, sequenced in a study of blood T cell repertoires in COVID-19. The protocol was immunoSEQ multiplex PCR, while the TCRdb copy is restricted to in-frame clones and leaves out a portion. This table has tens of thousands of clones, roughly 76% appearing once. Sequencing was performed on peripheral blood. Source of these receptors: a man aged 50-59 years with active or convalescent COVID-19.

The rearrangement links TRBV19 to TRBJ2-7; TRBD2 matches 7 bases. V gave up 7 bases and J gave up 3 bases; unmatched junction bases: 12. CDR3 length: 15 residues. The V gene's germline CDR1 is LNHDA and CDR2 SQIVND (reference sequence). CDR3 in amino acids: CASTQSRGGNYEQYF. The CDR3 DNA reads as TGTGCCAGTACCCAAAGCCGCGGGGGTAACTACGAGCAGTACTTC.

This chain connects TRBV7-3 to TRBJ2-6, with TRBD1 matching 8 bases. Germline assignment: CDR1 SGHTA and CDR2 FQGTGA. The CDR3 contains 15 residues. J gave up 4 bases and V 5 bases, and 4 bases lay outside the gene matches. The DNA of the CDR3 is TGTGCCAGCAGCCAGGGGGCGCACGGGGCCAACGTCCTGACTTTC. Amino acid sequence: CASSQGAHGANVLTF.

The chain uses TRBV12-3 or TRBV12-4 and TRBJ2-2; 7 positions agree with TRBD1. There are 13 residues in the CDR3. With V trimmed by 11 bases and J by 7 bases, 10 bases remained unmatched. The CDR3 spells CASQGPFHGELFF. CDR3 in DNA: TGTGCCTCACAGGGGCCGTTTCACGGGGAGCTGTTTTTT.

J is TRBJ2-5 and V is TRBV5-6; D not resolved. This CDR3 comprises 11 residues. The ends were cut back, 5 bases at V and 4 bases at J, with 6 bases in the middle. Germline CDR1 is SGHDT and CDR2 is YYEEEE. The CDR3 coding sequence is TGTGCCAGCAGTTCTAGAGAGACCCAGTACTTC. Its protein product is CASSSRETQYF.

The chain is built from TRBV5-1 and TRBJ2-3; tentative D call: TRBD1 (6 bases). Trimming cost V 4 bases and J 1 base, with 10 bases left between them. The V gene's germline CDR1 is SGHRS and CDR2 YFSETQ. This CDR3 spans 14 amino acids. The CDR3 is CASSGTPGTDTQYF. As DNA, the CDR3 is TGCGCCAGCAGCGGGACACCAGGCACAGATACGCAGTATTTT. Full variable domain (remainder filled in from reference TRBV5-1 and TRBJ2-3): KAGVTQTPRYLIKTRGQQVTLSCSPISGHRSVSWYQQTPGQGLQFLFEYFSETQRNKGNFPGRFSGRQFSNSRSEMNVSTLELGDSALYLCASSGTPGTDTQYFGPGTRLTVL.